This T cell receptor (beta chain) was captured by sequencing in a study of CD8+CD57+ T cells in acquired aplastic anemia. V was trimmed by 2 bases and J by 2 bases, leaving 14 bases between them. The germline CDR1 and CDR2 sequences are DFQATT and SNEGSKA (reference sequence). The CDR3 is 15 amino acids. The template used for profiling TCR beta VDJ and CDR3 was genomic DNA. TCRdb re-derived calls from the reads in MiXCR, one entry per CDR3 protein. The table lists around 21,000 distinct CDR3 sequences, 40% of them singletons. For this clonotype: The antigen is unknown.

Patients chosen for sequencing had shown CD8+CD57+ cell expansion by flow cytometry. Of some eleven patients, 2 also provided CD8+CD57+ effector memory cells that were sequenced. Severe acquired aplastic anemia was present in every patient. There was no therapy given to any patient before the blood sampling took place. Researchers report that bead enrichment of CD8+CD57+ cells delivered a mean 1.6 ug DNA. Whole-study findings and limits: A lower diversity was found for CD8+CD57+ cells than for total CD4+ and CD8+ pools in patients.

The sample consisted of CD8+CD57+ T cells sorted from PBMCs. Subset indicated: bead-enriched CD8+CD57+ effector memory T cells from SAA patients. V gene TRBV20-1 combines with J gene TRBJ2-3; D possibly corresponds to TRBD2 (6 bases). This TCR came from a human donor with aplastic anemia. The CDR3 spells CSARHSGLNTDTQYF. Here the CDR3 DNA reads TGCAGTGCTAGACACAGCGGGCTTAACACAGATACGCAGTATTTT.